Shown below are 12 T cell receptor beta chains from a single sample sequenced in a study of identical twins. TCRdb recomputed calls from the 5' RACE reads with MiXCR, one row per CDR3 protein. This repertoire shows 200,000 to 250,000 distinct CDR3 sequences, 7.5% found once; its top ten account for around 5%. These data also featured in a second study, about yellow fever vaccine responses in identical twins.

What was sequenced was CD8+ T cells sorted from blood. The receptors come from a woman aged 18-30 years in good health.

The chain carries TRBV29-1 and TRBJ2-3, with 11 bases fitting TRBD2. V shed 2 bases and J 3 bases; nucleotides not matched to a gene: 7. Per germline, CDR1 SQVTM and CDR2 ANQGSEA. The CDR3 sequence is 16 residues long. This chain's CDR3 is CSVEIPGLAETDTQYF. The DNA of the CDR3 is TGCAGCGTTGAAATACCGGGACTAGCGGAAACAGATACGCAGTATTTT.

This clonotype was picked up many times. The gene calls are TRBV2 and TRBJ2-1, with 9 bases aligning to TRBD1. The CDR3 length is 14 residues. V lost 4 bases, J lost 8 bases, and 6 bases stayed unmatched. Germline V gives CDR1 SNHLY, CDR2 FYNNEI. CDR3 DNA sequence: TGTGCCAGCAGTGTGCCGGGACAGGGTGATGAGCAGTTCTTC. This codes for CASSVPGQGDEQFF.

The CDR3 nucleotides are TGTGCCAGCAGCTTTCTCCTCGACGGCACAGATACGCAGTATTTT. Protein: CASSFLLDGTDTQYF. The V and J genes are TRBV7-2 and TRBJ2-3; D uncertain. The CDR3 runs 15 residues. V was shortened by 3 bases and J by 1 base, with 11 bases between the two germline ends. From germline, CDR1 is SGHTA and CDR2 FQGNSA.

Here the CDR3 reads CASRSSGPYTGELFF. CDR3 in DNA: TGCGCCAGCAGGAGTTCGGGGCCATACACCGGGGAGCTGTTTTTT. The genes are TRBV5-1 and TRBJ2-2, with D perhaps TRBD1 or TRBD2 (5 bases each). Trimming shortened V by 5 bases and J by 3 bases, and 14 bases separated the two germline ends. Germline values: CDR1 SGHRS, CDR2 YFSETQ. CDR3 size: 15 residues.

This clonotype occurred a few times. This chain links TRBV2 with TRBJ2-1; 7 nucleotides align to TRBD2. The CDR3 loop spans 17 amino acids. CDR1 and CDR2 (germline): SNHLY, FYNNEI. With 4 bases clipped from V and 7 bases from J, the junction kept 16 bases outside the gene matches. CDR3 DNA: TGTGCCAGCAGTGTATGGGGGGGTCGGACTAACAGAAATGAGCAGTTCTTC. Amino acid sequence: CASSVWGGRTNRNEQFF.

This clonotype was counted at least ten times. This chain joins TRBV14 and TRBJ2-3; D gene uncertain. CDR3 size: 16 residues. Germline CDR1 is SGHDN and CDR2 is FVKESK. Between the trimmed V and J ends, which lost 8 bases and 2 bases, there was a span of 20 bases. Here the CDR3 reads CASYSGRLKDTDTQYF. Written as DNA, the CDR3 is TGTGCCAGCTACTCTGGACGGCTCAAAGACACAGATACGCAGTATTTT.

The chain has TRBV20-1 and TRBJ2-1; possible D gene TRBD2, 6 bases. Trimming took off 2 bases at V and 0 bases at J, with 11 bases between the two ends. The CDR3 extends over 15 amino acids. Germline V gene lookup returns CDR1 DFQATT and CDR2 SNEGSKA (reference sequence). CDR3 bases: TGCAGTGCTAGAAGTGGCGGGGTCTCCTACAATGAGCAGTTCTTC. As protein: CSARSGGVSYNEQFF.

The sample holds many counts of this clonotype. V usage is TRBV12-3 or TRBV12-4 and J usage is TRBJ1-1; no clear D. This CDR3 is built from 13 residues. V shed 1 base and J shed 3 bases, with 6 bases lying between them. The CDR3 sequence: CASSLGAYTEAFF. CDR3 bases: TGTGCCAGCAGTTTAGGGGCTTACACTGAAGCTTTCTTT.

This clonotype was counted at least ten times. V and J are TRBV20-1 and TRBJ2-7; D may be TRBD2 (5 bases). Germline V CDR1 and CDR2: DFQATT, SNEGSKA (reference sequence). The CDR3 is 15 residues long. V lost 7 bases and J 6 bases, leaving 25 bases between the germline ends. As DNA, the CDR3 is TGCAGTGGGTTCGAGGCCTGCGGTACTCTAGCCGAGCAGTACGTC. This codes for CSGFEACGTLAEQYV.

The V and J genes are TRBV11-3 and TRBJ2-2; TRBD2 aligns across 14 bases. Trimming took 4 bases from V and 6 from J; bases not matched to a gene: 7. The germline V gene has CDR1 SGHNT and CDR2 YENEEA. There are 17 residues in the CDR3. The CDR3 protein is CASSSGGTSGSSGELFF. The CDR3 DNA sequence: TGTGCCAGCAGCTCCGGGGGGACTAGCGGGAGTTCCGGGGAGCTGTTTTTT.

Many counts were recorded for this clonotype. This rearrangement joins TRBV29-1 to TRBJ1-2, with D uncertain. The germline V and J ends were trimmed by 3 bases and 8 bases, with 13 bases remaining between them. The length of the CDR3 is 12 residues. Germline lookup yields CDR1 SQVTM and CDR2 ANQGSEA. The CDR3 is CSVDPLGRGYTF. Here the CDR3 DNA reads TGCAGCGTTGACCCCCTCGGGCGAGGCTACACCTTC.

This clonotype was observed a few times. V usage is TRBV2 and J usage is TRBJ2-1; TRBD2 aligns across 7 bases. The CDR3 covers 16 residues. The germline CDR1 and CDR2 sequences are SNHLY and FYNNEI. The V and J ends lost 1 base and 8 bases, in that order; junction bases with no gene match: 11. The CDR3 region has the DNA TGTGCCAGCAGTGAAGTGGCTGGCGGGAGAGGAGATGAGCAGTTCTTC. Its protein is CASSEVAGGRGDEQFF.